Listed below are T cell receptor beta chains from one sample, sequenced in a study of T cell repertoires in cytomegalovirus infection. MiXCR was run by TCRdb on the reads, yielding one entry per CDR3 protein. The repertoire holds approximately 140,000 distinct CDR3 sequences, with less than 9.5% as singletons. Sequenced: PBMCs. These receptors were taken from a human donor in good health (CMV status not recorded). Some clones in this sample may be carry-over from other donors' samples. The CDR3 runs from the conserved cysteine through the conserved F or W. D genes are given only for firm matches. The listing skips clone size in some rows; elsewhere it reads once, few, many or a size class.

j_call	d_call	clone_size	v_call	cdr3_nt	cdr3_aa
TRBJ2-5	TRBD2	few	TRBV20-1	TGCAGTGCGCAACAGGGGACTAGCTGGGAGACCCAGTACTTC	CSAQQGTSWETQYF
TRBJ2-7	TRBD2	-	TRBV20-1	TGCAGTGCTAGAGATACCCGGGGGGGGAACGAGCAGTACTTC	CSARDTRGGNEQYF
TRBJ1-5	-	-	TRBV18	TGTGCCAGCTCACCTCAAGGTCGGTTGGCCGAGAATCAGCCCCAGCATTTT	CASSPQGRLAENQPQHF
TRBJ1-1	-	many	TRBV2	TGTGGTGGGAGATTGAACACTGAAGCTTTCTTT	CGGRLNTEAFF
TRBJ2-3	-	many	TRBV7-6	TGTGCCAGCAGCCCACGGACGGTCGTTAGCACAGATACGCAGTATTTT	CASSPRTVVSTDTQYF
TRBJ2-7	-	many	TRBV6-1	TGTGCCAGCAGTGAAGGATTGTCTAAGGGGTACGAGCAGTACTTC	CASSEGLSKGYEQYF
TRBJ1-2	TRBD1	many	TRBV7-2	TGTGCCAGCAGCTTAAACCGACAGGGGGTCTATGGCTACACCTTC	CASSLNRQGVYGYTF
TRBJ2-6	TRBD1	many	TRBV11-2	TGTGCCAGCAGCTTGGGACAGGGCCTCCTCTCTGGGGCCAACGTCCTGACTTTC	CASSLGQGLLSGANVLTF
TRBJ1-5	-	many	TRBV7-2	TGTGCCAGCAGCTTAGATCAGGGTGTGGTGCAGCCCCAGCATTTT	CASSLDQGVVQPQHF
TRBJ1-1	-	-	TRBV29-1	TGCAGCGTTGAACTTGGCACCACTGAAGCTTTCTTT	CSVELGTTEAFF
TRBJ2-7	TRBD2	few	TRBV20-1	TGCAGTGCTAGCAGCGGGGGGATGCCCGACGAGCAGTACTTC	CSASSGGMPDEQYF
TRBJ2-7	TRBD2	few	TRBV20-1	TGCAGTGCTAGAAATAGCGGGGCTCGGGAGCAGTACTTC	CSARNSGAREQYF
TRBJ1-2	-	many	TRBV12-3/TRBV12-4	TGTGCCAGTCAACCCGGGAAGGGAGGCTATGGCTACACCTTC	CASQPGKGGYGYTF
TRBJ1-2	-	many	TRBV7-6	TGTGCCAGCAGCTTAGATCCGGGGGCCGGCTATGGCTACACCTTC	CASSLDPGAGYGYTF
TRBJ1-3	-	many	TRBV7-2	TGTGCCAGCAGCGGAACAGCTGGAAACACCATATATTTT	CASSGTAGNTIYF